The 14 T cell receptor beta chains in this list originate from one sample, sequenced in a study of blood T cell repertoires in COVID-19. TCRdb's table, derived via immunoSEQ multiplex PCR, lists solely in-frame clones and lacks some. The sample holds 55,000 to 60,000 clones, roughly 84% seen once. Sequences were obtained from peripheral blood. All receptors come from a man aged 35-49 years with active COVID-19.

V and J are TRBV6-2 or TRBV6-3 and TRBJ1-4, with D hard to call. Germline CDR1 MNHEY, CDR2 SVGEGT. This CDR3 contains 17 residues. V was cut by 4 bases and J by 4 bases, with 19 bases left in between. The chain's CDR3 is CASSSRFGGRGNEKLFF. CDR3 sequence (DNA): TGTGCCAGCAGTTCCCGGTTTGGAGGGCGCGGTAATGAAAAACTGTTTTTT.

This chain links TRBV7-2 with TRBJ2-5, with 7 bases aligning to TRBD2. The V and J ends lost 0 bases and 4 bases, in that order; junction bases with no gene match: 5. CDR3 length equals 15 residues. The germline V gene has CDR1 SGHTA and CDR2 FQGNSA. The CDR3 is CASSLAGGIGETQYF. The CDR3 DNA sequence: TGTGCCAGCAGCTTAGCGGGGGGGATAGGAGAGACCCAGTACTTC. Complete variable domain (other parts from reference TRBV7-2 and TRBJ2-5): GAGVSQSPSNKVTEKGKDVELRCDPISGHTALYWYRQSLGQGLEFLIYFQGNSAPDKSGLPSDRFSAERTGGSVSTLTIQRTQQEDSAVYLCASSLAGGIGETQYFGPGTRLLVL.

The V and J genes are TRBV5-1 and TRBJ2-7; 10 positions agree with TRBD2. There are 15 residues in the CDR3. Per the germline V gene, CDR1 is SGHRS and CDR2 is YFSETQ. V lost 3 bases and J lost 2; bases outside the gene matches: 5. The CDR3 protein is CASSSRLAGTYEQYF. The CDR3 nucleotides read TGCGCCAGCAGCTCAAGACTAGCGGGTACCTACGAGCAGTACTTC.

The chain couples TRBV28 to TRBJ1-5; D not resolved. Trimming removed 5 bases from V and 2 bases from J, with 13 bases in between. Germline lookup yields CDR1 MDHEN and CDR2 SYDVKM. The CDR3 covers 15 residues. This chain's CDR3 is CASSPPRDRNQPQHF. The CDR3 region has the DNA TGTGCCAGCAGTCCCCCAAGAGATCGCAATCAGCCCCAGCATTTT.

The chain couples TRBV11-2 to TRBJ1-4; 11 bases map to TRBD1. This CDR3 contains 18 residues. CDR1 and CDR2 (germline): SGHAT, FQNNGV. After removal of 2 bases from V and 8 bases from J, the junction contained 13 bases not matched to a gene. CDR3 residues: CASSLSRTGGGKEEKLFF. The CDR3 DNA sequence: TGTGCCAGCAGCTTATCAAGGACAGGGGGCGGTAAGGAAGAAAAACTGTTTTTT.

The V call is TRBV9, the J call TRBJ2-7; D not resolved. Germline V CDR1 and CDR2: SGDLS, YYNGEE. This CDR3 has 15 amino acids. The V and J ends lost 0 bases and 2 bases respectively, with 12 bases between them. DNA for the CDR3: TGTGCCAGCAGCGTAGCTGCGGAAAGTCCCTACGAGCAGTACTTC. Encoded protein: CASSVAAESPYEQYF.

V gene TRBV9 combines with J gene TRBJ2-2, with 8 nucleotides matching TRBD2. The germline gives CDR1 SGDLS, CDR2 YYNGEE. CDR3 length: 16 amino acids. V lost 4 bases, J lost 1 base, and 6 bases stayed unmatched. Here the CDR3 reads CASSLRLALNTGELFF. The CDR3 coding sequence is TGTGCCAGCAGCTTAAGACTAGCGTTGAACACCGGGGAGCTGTTTTTT.

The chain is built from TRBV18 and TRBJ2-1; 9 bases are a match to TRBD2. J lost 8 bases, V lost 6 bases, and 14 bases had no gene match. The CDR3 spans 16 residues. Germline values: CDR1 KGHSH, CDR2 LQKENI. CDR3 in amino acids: CASSRYSGSGGDEQFF. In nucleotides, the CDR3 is TGTGCCAGCTCCCGATATAGCGGGAGTGGAGGGGATGAGCAGTTCTTC.

The CDR3 protein is CASRDNRGTDTQYF. The CDR3, as DNA: TGTGCCAGCAGGGACAACAGGGGGACAGATACGCAGTATTTT. The chain combines TRBV6-5 with TRBJ2-3, with TRBD1 matching over 8 bases. V trimming: 6 bases; J trimming: 3 bases; junction bases outside the gene matches: 5. Germline V gene lookup returns CDR1 MNHEY and CDR2 SVGAGI. This CDR3 is 14 amino acids long.

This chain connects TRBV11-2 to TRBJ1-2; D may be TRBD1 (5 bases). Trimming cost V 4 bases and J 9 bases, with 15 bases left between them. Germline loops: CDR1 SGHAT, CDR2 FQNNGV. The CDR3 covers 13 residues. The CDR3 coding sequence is TGTGCCAGCAGCTCAGGGTACCAGAATCGCTACACCTTC. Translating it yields CASSSGYQNRYTF.

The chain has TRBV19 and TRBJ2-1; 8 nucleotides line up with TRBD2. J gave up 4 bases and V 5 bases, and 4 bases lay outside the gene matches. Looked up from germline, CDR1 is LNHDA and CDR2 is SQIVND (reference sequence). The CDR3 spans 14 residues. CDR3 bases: TGTGCCAGTAGTTGGGCGGGAGGTTACAATGAGCAGTTCTTC. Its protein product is CASSWAGGYNEQFF.

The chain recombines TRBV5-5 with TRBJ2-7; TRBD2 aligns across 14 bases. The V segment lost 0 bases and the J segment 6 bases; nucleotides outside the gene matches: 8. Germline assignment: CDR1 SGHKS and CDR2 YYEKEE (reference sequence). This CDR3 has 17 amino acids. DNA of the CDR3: TGTGCCAGCAGCTTGGGTCGTGATGGACTAGCGGGAGGCGAGCAGTACTTC. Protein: CASSLGRDGLAGGEQYF.

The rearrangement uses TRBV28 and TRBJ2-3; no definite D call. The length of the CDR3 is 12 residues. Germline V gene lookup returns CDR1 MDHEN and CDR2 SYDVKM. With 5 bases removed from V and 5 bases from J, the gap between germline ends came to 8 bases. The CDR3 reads CASSPFVDTQYF. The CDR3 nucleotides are TGTGCCAGCAGTCCATTTGTAGATACGCAGTATTTT.

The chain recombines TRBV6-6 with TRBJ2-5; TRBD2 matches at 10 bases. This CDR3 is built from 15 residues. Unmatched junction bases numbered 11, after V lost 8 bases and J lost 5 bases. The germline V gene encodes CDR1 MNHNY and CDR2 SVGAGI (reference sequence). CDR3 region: CASGTSSGSSETQYF. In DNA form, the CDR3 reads TGTGCCAGCGGGACATCTAGCGGGAGTTCCGAGACCCAGTACTTC.